This TCR beta chain derives from a study of T cell responses to AZD1222 COVID-19 vaccine. Study conclusions and caveats: Among the donors, most were white British and more were female, and clonal diversity was possibly underestimated. None of the repertoires were sampled until the peak T cell response had passed. Nearly half of spike-specific TCRs reportedly go after variant regions that carry no mutations. Baseline seropositivity characterized only 5 to 7 AZD1222 recipients.

In the case of this clone: Its antigen is undetermined. In the same sample, other DNA sequences code for this CDR3.

This CDR3 is built from 13 residues. CDR1 is LNHDA and CDR2 is SQIVND in the germline V gene (reference sequence). V shed 5 bases and J 4 bases; nucleotides not matched to a gene: 2. Produced via immunoSEQ multiplex PCR; TCRdb's table is partial and in-frame only. Of tens of thousands of clones listed, around 88% are singletons. This clonotype originated in an adult in good health. The sequencing here drew on peripheral blood, taken on day 0 of MenACWY control vaccination. This rearrangement joins TRBV19 to TRBJ1-5, with 7 bases fitting TRBD1. CDR3 region: CASSEQGNQPQHF. The CDR3 nucleotides are TGTGCCAGTAGTGAACAGGGGAATCAGCCCCAGCATTTT.